This TCR beta chain was retrieved from a study of identical twins. Template switching created a universal primer site, and the cDNA included unique molecular identifiers. TCRdb ran MiXCR on the 5' RACE reads and lists one entry per CDR3 protein. The sample lists approximately 1.8 million distinct CDR3 sequences, 25% to 35% occurring once. Regarding the study as a whole: Out-of-frame alpha sequences common to twins exhibited a surplus of low generation probability. For cord blood, abundant beta clonotypes had fewer insertions, unlike memory repertoires, which showed none.

CDR1 SGDLS and CDR2 YYNGEE come from the germline V gene. The CDR3 sequence is 18 residues long. Turning to this clonotype: Its target is unknown.

The receptor's source is a newborn girl in good health. The rearrangement links TRBV9 to TRBJ2-5, with 7 bases lining up with TRBD2. Matching the DNA end better, TRBJ2-7 makes the J call doubtful. Sequenced sample: cord blood. CDR3 DNA: TGTGCCAGCAGCGTAGGGCCTCGCGGGAGTCAAACTGGGACCGAGCAGTACTTC. Its translation is CASSVGPRGSQTGTEQYF.